This section outlines one T cell receptor (beta chain) sequence together with its context. This CDR3 is 14 amino acids long. CDR1 is MNHEY and CDR2 is SMNVEV in the germline V gene (reference sequence). With 3 bases clipped from V and 5 bases from J, the junction kept 5 bases outside the gene matches. The protocol was immunoSEQ multiplex PCR, while the TCRdb copy is restricted to in-frame clones and leaves out a portion. The sample lists 80,000 or so clones; more than 80% were seen once. The data belong to a study of OX40 agonist ivuxolimab in advanced cancers. Overall study: Patients received ivuxolimab, an agonistic anti-OX40 (CD134) antibody. Aged roughly 23 to 85 with a mean of approximately 60 years, they were about 83% male.

The origin of this receptor is an adult with an advanced solid tumor such as melanoma, head and neck, liver or kidney cancer. The source material was CD4+ or CD8+ T cells sorted from blood, sampled in a trial of the OX40 agonist ivuxolimab. The chain couples TRBV27 to TRBJ2-5, with 8 nucleotides matching TRBD1. The CDR3 spells CASSFRQGSETQYF. In nucleotides, the CDR3 is TGTGCCAGCAGTTTTAGACAGGGGTCGGAGACCCAGTACTTC.